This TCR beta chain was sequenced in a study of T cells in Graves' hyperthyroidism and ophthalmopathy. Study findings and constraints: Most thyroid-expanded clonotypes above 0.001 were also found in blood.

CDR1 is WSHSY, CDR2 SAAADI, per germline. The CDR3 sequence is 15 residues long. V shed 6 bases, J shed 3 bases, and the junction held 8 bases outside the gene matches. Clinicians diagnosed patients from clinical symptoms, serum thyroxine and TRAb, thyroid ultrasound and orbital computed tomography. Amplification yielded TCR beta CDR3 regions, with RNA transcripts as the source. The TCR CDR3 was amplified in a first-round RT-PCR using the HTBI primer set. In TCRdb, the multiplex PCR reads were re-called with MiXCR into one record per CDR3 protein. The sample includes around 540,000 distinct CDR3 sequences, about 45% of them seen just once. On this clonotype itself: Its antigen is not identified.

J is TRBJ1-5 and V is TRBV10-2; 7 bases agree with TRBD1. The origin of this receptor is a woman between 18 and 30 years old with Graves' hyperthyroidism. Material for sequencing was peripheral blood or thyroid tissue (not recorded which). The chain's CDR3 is CASSLGTGDNQPQHF. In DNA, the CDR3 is TGCGCCAGCAGCTTGGGTACAGGGGACAATCAGCCCCAGCATTTT.